These 25 T cell receptor beta chains share one sample of origin, sequenced in a study of CD4 T cells in relation to SARS-CoV-2 and coronaviruses. These TCRs are of unknown antigen specificity. Profiled with immunoSEQ multiplex PCR; TCRdb holds only in-frame clones, not every one. Here the sample spans just over 25,000 clones, roughly 80% being singletons. CD4+ T cells from unexposed donors were obtained before the COVID-19 pandemic (2011-2018). The cells were cultured for about ten days before CD4+ T cells were isolated. Sequencing used CD4+ T cells from PBMCs, cultured in vitro. The receptors were gathered from a human donor in good health.

The genes are TRBV19 and TRBJ1-4, with a possible D match to TRBD1 (5 bases). The V end was cut by 4 bases, the J end by 7 bases, with 16 bases between. Germline lookup yields CDR1 LNHDA and CDR2 SQIVND (reference sequence). CDR3 size: 15 residues. CDR3 in amino acids: CASSTGSTGGEKLFF. In DNA, the CDR3 is TGTGCCAGTAGTACAGGGTCGACGGGAGGTGAAAAACTGTTTTTT.

The chain links TRBV7-2 to TRBJ2-1, with TRBD2 identical over 9 bases. The CDR3 length is 17 residues. From germline, CDR1 is SGHTA and CDR2 FQGNSA. V lost 1 base, J lost 6 bases, and 10 bases stayed unmatched. The CDR3 nucleotides read TGTGCCAGCAGCTTAGGGTTGCGGGGGGGCCTGTTCAATGAGCAGTTCTTC. Translation gives CASSLGLRGGLFNEQFF.

The V call is TRBV3-1 (or the pseudogene TRBV3-2), the J call TRBJ1-2, with D unresolved. With 1 base removed from V and 4 bases from J, the gap between germline ends came to 7 bases. Germline loops: CDR1 LGHDT, CDR2 YNNKEL (reference sequence). CDR3 length: 13 residues. For the CDR3, the DNA is TGTGCCAGCAGCCAAGCCAGTTCCTATGGCTACACCTTC. It encodes CASSQASSYGYTF.

The rearrangement links TRBV5-1 to TRBJ2-2; D is unclear. Germline CDR1 SGHRS, CDR2 YFSETQ. Trimming took 4 bases from V and 4 from J, leaving 11 bases between them. This CDR3 has 14 residues. DNA for the CDR3: TGCGCCAGCAGCCCCCACGACCCCACCGGGGAGCTGTTTTTT. It yields the protein CASSPHDPTGELFF.

The chain combines TRBV30 with TRBJ2-7, with a weak D call TRBD2 (6 bases). The CDR3 runs to 12 residues. Looked up from germline, CDR1 is GTSNPN and CDR2 is SVGIG (reference sequence). With 0 bases removed from V and 6 bases from J, the gap between germline ends came to 9 bases. As DNA, the CDR3 is TGTGCCTGGAGTGTCCGACTAGGCGAGCAGTACTTC. Translating gives CAWSVRLGEQYF.

This chain links TRBV7-2 with TRBJ1-1; 8 nucleotides align to TRBD1. Germline lookup yields CDR1 SGHTA and CDR2 FQGNSA. The CDR3 runs 18 residues. V lost 5 bases to trimming and J lost 2 bases; unmatched junction nucleotides: 16. The CDR3 loop is CASSPRTGLSILNTEAFF. DNA of the CDR3: TGTGCCAGCAGCCCCCGGACAGGGCTTTCGATCCTTAACACTGAAGCTTTCTTT.

This chain uses TRBV3-1 (or the pseudogene TRBV3-2) with TRBJ2-2; maybe TRBD2 (5 bases). Deletions cut 4 bases from V and 5 bases from J, with 14 bases between. Germline CDR1 LGHDT, CDR2 YNNKEL (reference sequence). The CDR3 runs 15 residues. The CDR3: CASSPRGLRTGELFF. CDR3 nucleotides: TGTGCCAGCAGCCCCCGGGGATTGAGAACCGGGGAGCTGTTTTTT.

This sequence joins TRBV5-1 and TRBJ1-1; tentatively, D is TRBD1 (6 bases). The CDR3 totals 14 residues. The V gene lost 7 bases and the J gene lost 3 bases, with 16 bases spanning the gap. CDR1 is SGHRS, CDR2 YFSETQ, per germline. In DNA form, the CDR3 reads TGCGCCAGCCCATCGAGGGGGGAGGACACTGAAGCTTTCTTT. Amino acid sequence: CASPSRGEDTEAFF.

V usage is TRBV7-9 and J usage is TRBJ1-1; D may be TRBD1 (5 bases). The V end was cut by 5 bases, the J end by 2 bases, with 15 bases between. The CDR3 runs to 15 residues. The germline V gene has CDR1 SEHNR and CDR2 FQNEAQ (reference sequence). The CDR3 is CASSGLWRGNTEAFF. CDR3 DNA sequence: TGTGCCAGCAGCGGCTTATGGAGGGGAAACACTGAAGCTTTCTTT.

This sequence joins TRBV29-1 and TRBJ1-4, with 9 bases matching TRBD1. The ends lost 1 base at V and 7 bases at J; junction bases unmatched: 4. Germline V lookup: CDR1 SQVTM, CDR2 ANQGSEA. The CDR3 extends over 14 amino acids. CDR3 coding DNA: TGCAGCGTTGAAGGGGGACAGGGCCCTGAAAAACTGTTTTTT. Amino acid sequence: CSVEGGQGPEKLFF. Together with reference TRBV29-1 and TRBJ1-4, the CDR3 gives the full variable domain: SAVISQKPSRDICQRGTSLTIQCQVDSQVTMMFWYRQQPGQSLTLIATANQGSEATYESGFVIDKFPISRPNLTFSTLTVSNMSPEDSSIYLCSVEGGQGPEKLFFGSGTQLSVL.

V is TRBV3-1 (or the pseudogene TRBV3-2) and J is TRBJ2-3; D is perhaps TRBD2 (5 bases). The V gene lost 1 base and the J gene lost 2 bases, with 19 bases spanning the gap. The CDR3 extends over 18 amino acids. Germline V gene data show CDR1 as LGHDT and CDR2 as YNNKEL (reference sequence). This CDR3 is CASSQGAPLRANTDTQYF. The CDR3 DNA follows: TGTGCCAGCAGCCAAGGTGCCCCTCTGCGGGCAAACACAGATACGCAGTATTTT.

The J gene is TRBJ2-3, the V gene TRBV5-1; D is unresolved. Germline-derived CDR1 and CDR2 are SGHRS and YFSETQ. Trimming removed 1 base at V and 5 bases at J, with 14 bases between. The CDR3 has 15 amino acids. The CDR3 DNA follows: TGCGCCAGCAGCTTGTTAAATCCCGACGGAGATACGCAGTATTTT. Its translation is CASSLLNPDGDTQYF. The full variable domain, rest sourced from reference TRBV5-1 and TRBJ2-3, is KAGVTQTPRYLIKTRGQQVTLSCSPISGHRSVSWYQQTPGQGLQFLFEYFSETQRNKGNFPGRFSGRQFSNSRSEMNVSTLELGDSALYLCASSLLNPDGDTQYFGPGTRLTVL.

CDR3 loop: CAWSGGQVNRYEQYF. Here the CDR3 DNA reads TGTGCCTGGAGTGGGGGACAGGTCAATCGTTACGAGCAGTACTTC. The chain joins TRBV30 to TRBJ2-7, with TRBD1 matching over 8 bases. J gave up 4 bases and V 1 base, and 9 bases lay outside the gene matches. This CDR3 is 15 amino acids long. From germline, CDR1 is GTSNPN and CDR2 SVGIG (reference sequence).

The CDR3: CASTEQGRGGYTF. DNA of the CDR3: TGTGCCAGCACCGAACAGGGGCGGGGTGGCTACACCTTC. The chain links TRBV9 to TRBJ1-2; 7 bases line up with TRBD1. The ends lost 6 bases at V and 7 bases at J; junction bases unmatched: 9. Germline CDR1 is SGDLS and CDR2 is YYNGEE. The CDR3 is 13 residues long.

The chain carries TRBV7-3 and TRBJ2-1, with 14 bases lining up with TRBD2. J gave up 8 bases and V 5 bases, and 8 bases lay outside the gene matches. CDR3 length equals 16 residues. Germline-derived CDR1 and CDR2 are SGHTA and FQGTGA. In DNA, the CDR3 is TGTGCCAGCAGCACGGGGACTAGCGGGAGTTGGGATGAGCAGTTCTTC. Translation: CASSTGTSGSWDEQFF.

There are a few counts of this clone. The gene calls are TRBV7-9 and TRBJ1-2; 9 nucleotides agree with TRBD1. The CDR3 has 15 amino acids. The V and J ends lost 3 bases and 6 bases, in that order; junction bases with no gene match: 8. Germline V gene sequence: CDR1 SEHNR, CDR2 FQNEAQ (reference sequence). This CDR3 reads CASSLGSTGGHGYTF. The CDR3 DNA follows: TGTGCCAGCAGCTTGGGGTCTACAGGGGGCCATGGCTACACCTTC.

V and J are TRBV30 and TRBJ2-5; D not resolved. CDR3 length equals 14 residues. Germline V lookup: CDR1 GTSNPN, CDR2 SVGIG (reference sequence). V shed 0 bases and J shed 4 bases, with 12 bases lying between them. The CDR3 coding sequence is TGTGCCTGGAGTGTATCGGTCCGTGGAGAGACCCAGTACTTC. This sequence encodes CAWSVSVRGETQYF.

This chain links TRBV6-4 with TRBJ1-1, with TRBD1 as a possible D gene (5 bases). The V end lost 4 bases, the J end lost 1 base, and 10 bases lay between the germline ends. The CDR3 contains 14 residues. Germline CDR1 MRHNA, CDR2 SNTAGT. The chain's CDR3 is CASSAGPQNTEAFF. CDR3 bases: TGTGCCAGCAGTGCAGGGCCCCAGAACACTGAAGCTTTCTTT.

V gene TRBV12-5 combines with J gene TRBJ2-2; D not resolved. This CDR3 has 16 amino acids. V was cut by 7 bases and J by 4 bases, with 19 bases left in between. Germline lookup yields CDR1 LGHNT and CDR2 FRNRAP. The CDR3 protein is CASALDLGPGTGELFF. The DNA of the CDR3 is TGTGCTAGTGCCCTTGATTTAGGGCCGGGCACCGGGGAGCTGTTTTTT.

The chain links TRBV9 to TRBJ2-2; TRBD1 matches 11 bases. The J segment lost 0 bases and the V segment lost 3 bases, leaving 13 bases of the junction unmatched. CDR1 is SGDLS and CDR2 is YYNGEE in the germline V gene. This CDR3 has 20 residues. This chain's CDR3 is CASSAPGDRGFQANTGELFF. CDR3 nucleotides: TGTGCCAGCAGCGCACCCGGGGACAGGGGGTTTCAGGCGAACACCGGGGAGCTGTTTTTT.

The V gene is TRBV29-1, the J gene TRBJ2-2; 7 bases align to TRBD2. J lost 7 bases, V lost 4 bases, and 9 bases had no gene match. There are 14 residues in the CDR3. Germline V lookup: CDR1 SQVTM, CDR2 ANQGSEA. The CDR3 DNA reads as TGCAGCGTTGGTCTGGGGAGGGCAGTCGGGGAGCTGTTTTTT. It is translated as CSVGLGRAVGELFF.

The chain links TRBV5-4 to TRBJ2-5; D gene uncertain. The CDR3 consists of 14 residues. V dropped 4 bases and J dropped 5 bases, with 15 bases sitting between them. Germline loops: CDR1 SGHNT, CDR2 YYREEE (reference sequence). The CDR3 coding sequence is TGTGCCAGCAGCCGAGGTACCCATACCGAGACCCAGTACTTC. Translating it yields CASSRGTHTETQYF.

In this sample, this clone turned up a few times. The J gene is TRBJ1-4, the V gene TRBV19; 12 nucleotides align to TRBD1. The CDR3 is 17 residues long. CDR1 is LNHDA, CDR2 SQIVND, per germline (reference sequence). Losses at the gene ends were 3 bases for V and 3 bases for J; bases not matched to a gene: 5. CDR3 loop: CASSIRDRGPANEKLFF. The CDR3 bases are TGTGCCAGTAGTATCCGGGACAGGGGGCCGGCTAATGAAAAACTGTTTTTT.

The CDR3 coding sequence is TGTGCCAGCAGTTCCAGCCCCTATGGCTACACCTTC. It is translated as CASSSSPYGYTF. The chain has TRBV12-3 or TRBV12-4 and TRBJ1-2; D is ambiguous. Trimming removed 4 bases from V and 4 bases from J, with 7 bases in between. This CDR3 comprises 12 residues.

V gene TRBV7-2 combines with J gene TRBJ2-7; TRBD2 aligns across 10 bases. Germline V gene sequence: CDR1 SGHTA, CDR2 FQGNSA. The CDR3 extends over 18 amino acids. Trimming took 1 base from V and 3 from J; bases not matched to a gene: 12. This CDR3 is CASSLGTSGTHLHYEQYF. The CDR3 DNA sequence: TGTGCCAGCAGCTTAGGCACTAGCGGGACCCACCTTCACTACGAGCAGTACTTC. Complete variable domain (other parts from reference TRBV7-2 and TRBJ2-7): GAGVSQSPSNKVTEKGKDVELRCDPISGHTALYWYRQSLGQGLEFLIYFQGNSAPDKSGLPSDRFSAERTGGSVSTLTIQRTQQEDSAVYLCASSLGTSGTHLHYEQYFGPGTRLTVT.